These T cell receptor beta chains were read from a single sample in a study of T cell responses to AZD1222 COVID-19 vaccine. Sequenced by immunoSEQ multiplex PCR; TCRdb stores in-frame clones only, minus some. The repertoire holds 110,000 or so clones, with 80% to 90% as singletons. The sequencing used peripheral blood, collected 28 days after the second AZD1222 dose. These TCRs come from an adult who received the AZD1222 COVID-19 vaccine. CDR3s include the opening cysteine and the closing phenylalanine or tryptophan. D genes are given only for firm matches.

TRBD1	TRBV7-3	TRBJ1-2	TGTGCCAGCAGCCCGGGACAGGGGGAATATGGCTACACCTTC	CASSPGQGEYGYTF
TRBD1	TRBV6-1	TRBJ1-5	TGTGCCAGCAGTGGACAGGGGTTCAGCAATCAGCCCCAGCATTTT	CASSGQGFSNQPQHF
.	TRBV10-1	TRBJ1-4	TGCGCCAGCAGTGAGTCAACACTGTCGGGAAAACTGTTTTTT	CASSESTLSGKLFF
TRBD1	TRBV2	TRBJ2-1	TGTGCCACCCCAAAGCCGGACAGGGGGCGAAATGAGCAGTTCTTC	CATPKPDRGRNEQFF
.	TRBV7-2	TRBJ2-1	TGTGCCAGCAGCTTAGGAGCGGAATACAATGAGCAGTTCTTC	CASSLGAEYNEQFF
.	TRBV11-2	TRBJ2-7	TGTGCCAGCAGCTTCCAGGTGGCCTACGAGCAGTACTTC	CASSFQVAYEQYF
TRBD1	TRBV5-5	TRBJ2-1	TGTGCCAGCAGCTCGACAGGGGGCCTATACAATGAGCAGTTCTTC	CASSSTGGLYNEQFF
.	TRBV29-1	TRBJ1-2	TGCAGCGTTGGCCAGGGCTATGGCTACACCTTC	CSVGQGYGYTF
.	TRBV19	TRBJ2-3	TGTGCCAGTAGTACCCCTCCCGACGGGGCCTCCACCTACGTGGCAGATACGCAGTATTTT	CASSTPPDGASTYVADTQYF
.	TRBV28	TRBJ2-1	TGTGCCAGTTGCAACCGGAGGGGTGAGCAGTTCTTC	CASCNRRGEQFF
.	TRBV27	TRBJ2-3	TGTGCCAGCAGTTTCATAGATACGCAGTATTTT	CASSFIDTQYF
TRBD2	TRBV6-4	TRBJ2-1	TGTGCCAGCAGTGTCTCTAAGGGCGGGGGGGCCCTGGATGAGCAGTTCTTC	CASSVSKGGGALDEQFF
.	TRBV7-3	TRBJ2-6	TGTGCCAGCAGCTTAACGAGGGGGTATGGGGCCAACGTCCTGACTTTC	CASSLTRGYGANVLTF
.	TRBV6-5	TRBJ1-1	TGTGCCAGCAGGGGTGAAAGGAACACTGAAGCTTTCTTT	CASRGERNTEAFF
.	TRBV5-4	TRBJ2-2	TGTGCCAGCAGCCTGACGGTCTGGACCGGGGAGCTGTTTTTT	CASSLTVWTGELFF
.	TRBV12-3/TRBV12-4	TRBJ1-2	TGTGCCAGCAGTTTAGGGCAGGGAGGCGGCTACACCTTC	CASSLGQGGGYTF